This T cell receptor beta chain is drawn from a study of identical twins. This clonotype has at least ten counts. MiXCR was run by TCRdb on the 5' RACE reads, yielding one entry per CDR3 protein. The sample shows about 520,000 distinct CDR3 sequences, 20% to 25% of them seen only once. The V segment lost 1 base and the J segment 1 base; nucleotides outside the gene matches: 3. This CDR3 contains 15 residues. Germline CDR1 and CDR2: SGHTA and FQGNSA. The same data also went into a second study, on T cells expressing NK-cell markers.

Sequencing was carried out using CD4+ T cells sorted from blood. This chain uses TRBV7-2 with TRBJ2-7; 8 bases are a match to TRBD2. The receptor's source is a woman under 30 in good health. This CDR3 reads CASSLVAGSSYEQYF. CDR3 coding DNA: TGTGCCAGCAGCTTAGTAGCGGGGTCATCCTACGAGCAGTACTTC.